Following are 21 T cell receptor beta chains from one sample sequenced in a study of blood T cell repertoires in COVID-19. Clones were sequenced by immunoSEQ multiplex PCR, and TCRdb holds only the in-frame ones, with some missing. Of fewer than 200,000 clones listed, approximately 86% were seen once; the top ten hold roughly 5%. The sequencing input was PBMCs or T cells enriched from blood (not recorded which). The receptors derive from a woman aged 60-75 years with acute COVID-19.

CDR3 sequence: CAISDRRGAGYVNYGYTF. CDR3 bases: TGTGCCATCAGTGATAGGAGGGGCGCGGGTTACGTTAACTATGGCTACACCTTC. The chain recombines TRBV10-3 with TRBJ1-2; D perhaps matches TRBD1 (5 bases). Germline V gene data show CDR1 as ENHRY and CDR2 as SYGVKD. There are 18 residues in the CDR3. V gave up 3 bases and J gave up 1 base, with 21 bases separating them.

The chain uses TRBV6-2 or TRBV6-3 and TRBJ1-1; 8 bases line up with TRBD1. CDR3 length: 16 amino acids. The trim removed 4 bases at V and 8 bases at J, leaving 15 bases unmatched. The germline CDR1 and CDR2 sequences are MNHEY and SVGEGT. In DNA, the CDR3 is TGTGCCAGCAGTTCCTGGACAGGGACATCCCCAGGGGAAGCTTTCTTT. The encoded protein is CASSSWTGTSPGEAFF.

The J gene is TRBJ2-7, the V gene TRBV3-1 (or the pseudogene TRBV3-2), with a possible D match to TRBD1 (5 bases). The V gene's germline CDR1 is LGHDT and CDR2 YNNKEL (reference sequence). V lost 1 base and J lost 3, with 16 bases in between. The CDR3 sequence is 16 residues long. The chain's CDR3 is CASSQASGFRGYEQYV. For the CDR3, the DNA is TGTGCCAGCAGCCAAGCTTCAGGGTTTAGGGGCTACGAGCAGTACGTC.

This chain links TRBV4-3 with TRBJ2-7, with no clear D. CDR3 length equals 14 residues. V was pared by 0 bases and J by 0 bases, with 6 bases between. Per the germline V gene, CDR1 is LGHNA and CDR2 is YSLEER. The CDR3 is CASSQDLNSYEQYV. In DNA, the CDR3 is TGCGCCAGCAGCCAAGATTTAAACTCCTACGAGCAGTACGTC.

CDR3 nucleotides: TGTGCCAGTAGTCCTCGACTAGCGGGATACCCCGGGGAGCTGTTTTTT. The encoded protein is CASSPRLAGYPGELFF. The chain couples TRBV19 to TRBJ2-2, with TRBD2 matching over 11 bases. The CDR3 runs 16 residues. With 5 bases clipped from V and 6 bases from J, the junction kept 8 bases outside the gene matches. In germline, CDR1 is LNHDA, CDR2 SQIVND (reference sequence).

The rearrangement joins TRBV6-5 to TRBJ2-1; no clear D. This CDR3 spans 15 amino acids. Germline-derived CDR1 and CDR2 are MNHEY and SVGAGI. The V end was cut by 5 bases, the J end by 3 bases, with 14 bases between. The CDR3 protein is CASSMILDFYNEQFF. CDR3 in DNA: TGTGCCAGCAGTATGATACTCGATTTCTACAATGAGCAGTTCTTC.

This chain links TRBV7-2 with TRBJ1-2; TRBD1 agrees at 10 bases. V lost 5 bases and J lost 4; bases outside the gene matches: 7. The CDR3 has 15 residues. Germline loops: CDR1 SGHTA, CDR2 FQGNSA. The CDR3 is CASSVGTGVLYGYTF. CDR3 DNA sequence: TGTGCCAGCAGCGTCGGGACAGGGGTGCTCTATGGCTACACCTTC.

The CDR3 sequence is CASRAVPDYGYTF. CDR3 nucleotide sequence: TGTGCCAGCAGGGCGGTCCCTGACTATGGCTACACCTTC. The genes are TRBV28 and TRBJ1-2; D gene uncertain. Trimming removed 6 bases from V and 3 bases from J, with 11 bases in between. The length of the CDR3 is 13 residues. Germline loops: CDR1 MDHEN, CDR2 SYDVKM.

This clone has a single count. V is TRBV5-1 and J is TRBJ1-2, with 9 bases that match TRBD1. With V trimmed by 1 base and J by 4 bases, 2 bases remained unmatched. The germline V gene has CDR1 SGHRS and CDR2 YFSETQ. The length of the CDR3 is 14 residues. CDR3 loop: CASSLLGQGYGYTF. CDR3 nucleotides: TGCGCCAGCAGCTTGTTGGGACAGGGCTATGGCTACACCTTC.

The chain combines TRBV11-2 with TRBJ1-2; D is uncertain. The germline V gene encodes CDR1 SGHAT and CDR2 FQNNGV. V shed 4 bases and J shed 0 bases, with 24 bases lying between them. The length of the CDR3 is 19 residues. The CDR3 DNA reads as TGTGCCAGCAGCTCACTTCGGTCGACACCGTCTACCCCTAACTATGGCTACACCTTC. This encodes CASSSLRSTPSTPNYGYTF.

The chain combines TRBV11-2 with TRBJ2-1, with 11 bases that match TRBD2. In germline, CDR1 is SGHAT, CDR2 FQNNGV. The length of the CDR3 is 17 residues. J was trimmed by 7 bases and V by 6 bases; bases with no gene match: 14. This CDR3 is CASRGTSGPTSANEQFF. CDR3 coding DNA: TGTGCCAGCAGAGGGACTAGCGGACCAACGTCGGCTAATGAGCAGTTCTTC.

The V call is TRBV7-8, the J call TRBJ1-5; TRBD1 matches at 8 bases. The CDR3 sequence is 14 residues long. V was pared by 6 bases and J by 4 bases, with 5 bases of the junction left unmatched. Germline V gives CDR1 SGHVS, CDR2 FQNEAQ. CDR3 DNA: TGTGCCAGCAGTTCCGGACAGGGAAATCAGCCCCAGCATTTT. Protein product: CASSSGQGNQPQHF.

CDR3 coding DNA: TGTGCCAGCAGTGGTCTAAATTACAATGAGCAGTTCTTC. Its protein is CASSGLNYNEQFF. The J gene is TRBJ2-1, the V gene TRBV28; D is unclear. Germline values: CDR1 MDHEN, CDR2 SYDVKM. This CDR3 has 13 residues. The V gene lost 5 bases and the J gene lost 4 bases, with 9 bases spanning the gap.

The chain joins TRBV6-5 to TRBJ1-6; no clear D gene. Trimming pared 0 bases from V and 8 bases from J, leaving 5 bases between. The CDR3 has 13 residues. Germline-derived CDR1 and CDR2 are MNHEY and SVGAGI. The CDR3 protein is CASSYSGYSPLHF. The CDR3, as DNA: TGTGCCAGCAGTTACTCGGGCTATTCACCCCTCCACTTT.

CDR3 protein: CASSLAWTSGRTNTGELFF. As DNA, the CDR3 is TGTGCCAGCAGCTTGGCGTGGACTAGCGGGAGAACGAACACCGGGGAGCTGTTTTTT. The gene calls are TRBV5-4 and TRBJ2-2; 13 bases are a match to TRBD2. Per germline, CDR1 SGHNT and CDR2 YYREEE (reference sequence). This CDR3 contains 19 residues. Trimming removed 0 bases from V and 0 bases from J; junction bases left unmatched: 5. Drawing the rest from reference TRBV5-4 and TRBJ2-2, the complete variable domain is ETGVTQSPTHLIKTRGQQVTLRCSSQSGHNTVSWYQQALGQGPQFIFQYYREEENGRGNFPPRFSGLQFPNYSSELNVNALELDDSALYLCASSLAWTSGRTNTGELFFGEGSRLTVL.

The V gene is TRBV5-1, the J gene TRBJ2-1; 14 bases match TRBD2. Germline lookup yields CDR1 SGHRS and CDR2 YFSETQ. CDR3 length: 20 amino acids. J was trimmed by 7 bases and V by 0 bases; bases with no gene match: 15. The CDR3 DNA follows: TGCGCCAGCAGCTTGGGACCGGGACTAGCGGGAGCCCTACGTTCAAATGAGCAGTTCTTC. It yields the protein CASSLGPGLAGALRSNEQFF.

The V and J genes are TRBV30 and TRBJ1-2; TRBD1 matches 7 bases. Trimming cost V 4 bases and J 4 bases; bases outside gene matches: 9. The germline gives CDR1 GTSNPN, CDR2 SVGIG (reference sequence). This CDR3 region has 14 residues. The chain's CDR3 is CAWIRGGRTYGYTF. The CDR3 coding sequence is TGTGCCTGGATAAGAGGGGGCCGGACCTATGGCTACACCTTC.

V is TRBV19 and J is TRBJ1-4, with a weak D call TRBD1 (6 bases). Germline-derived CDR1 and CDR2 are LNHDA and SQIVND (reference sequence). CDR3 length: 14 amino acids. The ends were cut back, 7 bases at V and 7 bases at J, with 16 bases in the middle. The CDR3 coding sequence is TGTGCCAGTACGGGGGGGCGATGGGGTGAAAAACTGTTTTTT. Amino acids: CASTGGRWGEKLFF. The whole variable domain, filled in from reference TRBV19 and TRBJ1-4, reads DGGITQSPKYLFRKEGQNVTLSCEQNLNHDAMYWYRQDPGQGLRLIYYSQIVNDFQKGDIAEGYSVSREKKESFPLTVTSAQKNPTAFYLCASTGGRWGEKLFFGSGTQLSVL.

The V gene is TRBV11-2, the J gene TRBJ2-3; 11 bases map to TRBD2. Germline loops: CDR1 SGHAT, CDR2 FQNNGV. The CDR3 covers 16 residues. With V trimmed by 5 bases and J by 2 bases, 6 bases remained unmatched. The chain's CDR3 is CASSARLAGHTDTQYF. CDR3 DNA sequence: TGTGCCAGCAGCGCGAGACTAGCGGGGCACACAGATACGCAGTATTTT. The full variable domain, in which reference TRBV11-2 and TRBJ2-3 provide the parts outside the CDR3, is EAGVAQSPRYKIIEKRQSVAFWCNPISGHATLYWYQQILGQGPKLLIQFQNNGVVDDSQLPKDRFSAERLKGVDSTLKIQPAKLEDSAVYLCASSARLAGHTDTQYFGPGTRLTVL.

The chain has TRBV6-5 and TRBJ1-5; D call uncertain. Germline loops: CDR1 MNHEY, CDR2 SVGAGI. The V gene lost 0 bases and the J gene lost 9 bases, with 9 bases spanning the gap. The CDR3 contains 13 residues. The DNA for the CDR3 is TGTGCCAGCAGTTACTCAGCCGGGGTGCCCCAGCATTTT. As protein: CASSYSAGVPQHF.

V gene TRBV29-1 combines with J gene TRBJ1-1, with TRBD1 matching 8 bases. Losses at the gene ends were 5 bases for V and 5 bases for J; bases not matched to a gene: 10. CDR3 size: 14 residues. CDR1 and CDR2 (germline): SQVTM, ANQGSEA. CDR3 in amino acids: CSVSRQGRGTEAFF. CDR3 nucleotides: TGCAGCGTTTCAAGACAGGGGAGAGGGACTGAAGCTTTCTTT. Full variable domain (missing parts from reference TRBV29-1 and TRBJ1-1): SAVISQKPSRDICQRGTSLTIQCQVDSQVTMMFWYRQQPGQSLTLIATANQGSEATYESGFVIDKFPISRPNLTFSTLTVSNMSPEDSSIYLCSVSRQGRGTEAFFGQGTRLTVV.